The present entry profiles one T cell receptor (beta chain) with its context. CD3+CD4+ and CD3+CD8+ cells were FACS-sorted from thawed unstimulated PBMCs. These data come from a study of T cell clones after liver transplantation. Overall study context: Apart from a few HCV-positive recipients, transplants were for non-autoimmune, non-viral reasons. Without induction therapy, subjects received standard immunosuppression until 12-24 months post-transplant.

Data came from immunoSEQ multiplex PCR; TCRdb stores just in-frame clones and leaves some out. The table includes some 80,000 clones, less than 90% detected once. This CDR3 region has 15 residues. The germline gives CDR1 LNHDA, CDR2 SQIVND (reference sequence). V was pared by 6 bases and J by 4 bases, with 10 bases of the junction left unmatched. The rearrangement uses TRBV19 and TRBJ1-2; 8 nucleotides match TRBD1. The sequence derives from a human patient who received a liver transplant. Part of the T cell pool may stem from the graft donor. This material consisted of CD4+ T cells from blood, taken roughly 50 months after liver transplant. The CDR3 sequence: CASRTSGGTVYGYTF. The CDR3 region has the DNA TGTGCCAGTAGAACTTCAGGGGGCACGGTCTATGGCTACACCTTC.